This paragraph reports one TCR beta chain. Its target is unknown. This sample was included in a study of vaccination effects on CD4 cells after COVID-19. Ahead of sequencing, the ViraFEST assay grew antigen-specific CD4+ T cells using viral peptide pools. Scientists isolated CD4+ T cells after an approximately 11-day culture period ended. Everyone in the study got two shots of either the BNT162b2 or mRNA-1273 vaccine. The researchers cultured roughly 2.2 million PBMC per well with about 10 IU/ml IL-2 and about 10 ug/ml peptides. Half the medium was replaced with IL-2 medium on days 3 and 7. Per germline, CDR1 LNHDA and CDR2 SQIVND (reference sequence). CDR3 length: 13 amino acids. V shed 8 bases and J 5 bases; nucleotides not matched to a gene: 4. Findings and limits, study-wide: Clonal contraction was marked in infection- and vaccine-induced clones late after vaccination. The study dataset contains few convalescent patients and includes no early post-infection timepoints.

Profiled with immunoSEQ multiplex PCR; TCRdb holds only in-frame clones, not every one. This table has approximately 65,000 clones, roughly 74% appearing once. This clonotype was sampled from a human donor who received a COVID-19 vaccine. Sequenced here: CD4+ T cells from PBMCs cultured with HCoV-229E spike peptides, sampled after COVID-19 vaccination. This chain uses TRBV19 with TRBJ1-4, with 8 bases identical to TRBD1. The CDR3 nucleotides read TGTGCCAGTGAGGACAGGGACAATGAAAAACTGTTTTTT. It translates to CASEDRDNEKLFF.